These T cell receptor beta chains were read from a single sample in a study of graft-versus-host responses after intestinal transplantation. Data came from immunoSEQ multiplex PCR; TCRdb stores just in-frame clones and leaves some out. Of fewer than 25,000 clones detected, about 39% appear once; the ten largest clones hold around 0.66%. The sample in question was alloreactive CD4+ T cells from a mixed lymphocyte reaction culture, obtained before intestinal transplant. The receptors shown here come from a human patient who received an intestinal transplant. The CDR3 runs from the conserved cysteine through the conserved F or W. The order of the fields is clone size, J gene, V gene, D gene, CDR3 DNA, CDR3 protein. A D gene is named only where the DNA matches it firmly. Clone size is stated in some rows and not others, as once, few, many or a class when expanded.

size: medium-sized
J: TRBJ1-1
V: TRBV6-1
D: TRBD1
DNA: TGTGCCAGCAGTGAACGAGACAGGGGTAGAGGAACTGAAGCTTTCTTT
CDR3: CASSERDRGRGTEAFF

size: NA
J: TRBJ2-3
V: TRBV7-6
D: NA
DNA: TGTGCCAGCAGCTTAGCCCCCCGGGGAGGTACGCAGTATTTT
CDR3: CASSLAPRGGTQYF

size: few
J: TRBJ1-3
V: TRBV5-1
D: TRBD1
DNA: TGCGCCAGCAGCATAACGTACAGGGGGACCTCTGGAAACACCATATATTTT
CDR3: CASSITYRGTSGNTIYF

size: NA
J: TRBJ2-5
V: TRBV5-1
D: NA
DNA: TGCGCCAGCAGCTTTTACCTGAGGGAGACCCAGTACTTC
CDR3: CASSFYLRETQYF

size: NA
J: TRBJ2-7
V: TRBV10-2
D: NA
DNA: TGCGCCAGCAGTGATCTTCGGAGTACCTACGAGCAGTACTTC
CDR3: CASSDLRSTYEQYF

size: once
J: TRBJ2-4
V: TRBV5-6
D: TRBD2
DNA: TGTGCCAGCAGCCCCCTCTGGCGGGAGGGCAAAAACATTCAGTACTTC
CDR3: CASSPLWREGKNIQYF

size: NA
J: TRBJ1-1
V: TRBV11-1
D: TRBD1
DNA: TGTGCCAGCAGCCCCCACAGGGGTATCACTGAAGCTTTCTTT
CDR3: CASSPHRGITEAFF

size: NA
J: TRBJ2-3
V: TRBV4-2
D: NA
DNA: TGTGCCAGCAGCCACCACACCACAGATACGCAGTATTTT
CDR3: CASSHHTTDTQYF

size: NA
J: TRBJ1-6
V: TRBV30
D: NA
DNA: TGTGCCTGGAGGAGGACTTTAAATTCACCCCTCCACTTT
CDR3: CAWRRTLNSPLHF

size: NA
J: TRBJ1-1
V: TRBV7-2
D: TRBD1
DNA: TGTGCCAGCAGCTTGGTTGGAGGGGGCTACACTGAAGCTTTCTTT
CDR3: CASSLVGGGYTEAFF

size: few
J: TRBJ1-5
V: TRBV28
D: TRBD1
DNA: TGTGCCAGCAGGCTCGGGACAGGGTTTGTTCGCCAGCCCCAGCATTTT
CDR3: CASRLGTGFVRQPQHF

size: NA
J: TRBJ1-2
V: TRBV30
D: TRBD1
DNA: TGTGCCTGGAGAGGGACAGGGATGTGGGGCTACACCTTC
CDR3: CAWRGTGMWGYTF

size: NA
J: TRBJ2-7
V: TRBV5-4
D: TRBD2
DNA: TGTGCCAGCAGCCAATCAGCGGGAGGGCTCTACGAGCAGTACTTC
CDR3: CASSQSAGGLYEQYF

size: few
J: TRBJ2-1
V: TRBV5-1
D: NA
DNA: TGCGCCAGCAGCTTGGCGGGATCCAACAATGAGCAGTTCTTC
CDR3: CASSLAGSNNEQFF

size: NA
J: TRBJ2-2
V: TRBV10-1
D: NA
DNA: TGCGCCAGCAGTGAGTCCGTTATCGGGGAGCTGTTTTTT
CDR3: CASSESVIGELFF

size: NA
J: TRBJ2-1
V: TRBV18
D: TRBD2
DNA: TGTGCCAGCTCACCGATCATGACTAGCGGGACCAATGAGCAGTTCTTC
CDR3: CASSPIMTSGTNEQFF

size: few
J: TRBJ1-6
V: TRBV30
D: NA
DNA: TGTGCCTGGATCCGGTCAGGCTTGAGCTCCTATAATTCACCCCTCCACTTT
CDR3: CAWIRSGLSSYNSPLHF

size: NA
J: TRBJ1-2
V: TRBV7-9
D: NA
DNA: TGTGCCAGCAGCTTAGGGGGGGGCCCCTATGGCTACACCTTC
CDR3: CASSLGGGPYGYTF

size: few
J: TRBJ2-3
V: TRBV18
D: TRBD2
DNA: TGTGCCAGCTCACAGGGGACTAGCGGGATCACAGATACGCAGTATTTT
CDR3: CASSQGTSGITDTQYF

size: NA
J: TRBJ2-3
V: TRBV7-9
D: NA
DNA: TGTGCCAGCAGAGGGACAAAGCAGGGGACCACAGATACGCAGTATTTT
CDR3: CASRGTKQGTTDTQYF

size: few
J: TRBJ2-7
V: TRBV7-2
D: NA
DNA: TGTGCCAGCAGCATGCGTCCCGGGACACCGGCGAGCTCCTACGAGCAGTACTTC
CDR3: CASSMRPGTPASSYEQYF

size: few
J: TRBJ2-6
V: TRBV4-1
D: NA
DNA: TGCGCCAGCAGCCAAGACCCCCTATTCTCTGGGGCCAACGTCCTGACTTTC
CDR3: CASSQDPLFSGANVLTF

size: few
J: TRBJ2-5
V: TRBV19
D: NA
DNA: TGTGCCAGTAGAGCCATAGGGGGTGGAGAGACCCAGTACTTC
CDR3: CASRAIGGGETQYF

size: NA
J: TRBJ2-5
V: TRBV6-6
D: TRBD2
DNA: TGTGCCAGCAGCGTGACTAGCGGGAGAGGGGAGACCCAGTACTTC
CDR3: CASSVTSGRGETQYF

size: NA
J: TRBJ1-6
V: TRBV6-6
D: NA
DNA: TGTGCCAGCAGGGTGAGGCAGGGCGGTTCACCCCTCCACTTT
CDR3: CASRVRQGGSPLHF

size: few
J: TRBJ2-2
V: TRBV7-3
D: NA
DNA: TGTGCCAGCAGCTTATTCCAGGGGCTGGGGGAGCTGTTTTTT
CDR3: CASSLFQGLGELFF

size: few
J: TRBJ1-2
V: TRBV29-1
D: TRBD1
DNA: TGCAGCGTTGAAGGCGGACAGGGGGGAGGCTACACCTTC
CDR3: CSVEGGQGGGYTF

size: few
J: TRBJ1-5
V: TRBV6-1
D: NA
DNA: TGTGCCAGCAGTGAAGTCCCCTATAGCAATCAGCCCCAGCATTTT
CDR3: CASSEVPYSNQPQHF

size: few
J: TRBJ1-5
V: TRBV4-2
D: NA
DNA: TGTGCCAGCAGCCAAGGGCAGGGCTACGGAGGGAATCAGCCCCAGCATTTT
CDR3: CASSQGQGYGGNQPQHF

size: NA
J: TRBJ1-2
V: TRBV29-1
D: TRBD1
DNA: TGCAGCGTCGCTAATCAGGGGGCGAATATTTATGGCTACACCTTC
CDR3: CSVANQGANIYGYTF

size: NA
J: TRBJ2-7
V: TRBV29-1
D: NA
DNA: TGCAGCGTTTTGAAGGGGTGGTCCTTGGGGGGTACCTACGAGCAGTACTTC
CDR3: CSVLKGWSLGGTYEQYF

size: few
J: TRBJ2-2
V: TRBV4-2
D: NA
DNA: TGTGCCAGCAGCCAAGGAAAAGGACACTCCGGGACCGGGGAGCTGTTTTTT
CDR3: CASSQGKGHSGTGELFF

size: NA
J: TRBJ1-5
V: TRBV7-2
D: NA
DNA: TGTGCCAGCAGCTTAAGGGGAGGGGAGGGTCAGCCCCAGCATTTT
CDR3: CASSLRGGEGQPQHF

size: NA
J: TRBJ1-3
V: TRBV27
D: NA
DNA: TGTGCCAGCAGTAAACGGGGCTCTGGAAACACCATATATTTT
CDR3: CASSKRGSGNTIYF

size: NA
J: TRBJ2-1
V: TRBV19
D: TRBD2
DNA: TGTGCCAGTAGTGTAACTAGCGGGGGGGCCTGGAATGAGCAGTTCTTC
CDR3: CASSVTSGGAWNEQFF

size: NA
J: TRBJ2-6
V: TRBV11-3
D: NA
DNA: TGTGCCAGCAGCCTCCAGGCTTCTGGGGCCAACGTCCTGACTTTC
CDR3: CASSLQASGANVLTF

size: NA
J: TRBJ1-6
V: TRBV5-1
D: NA
DNA: TGCGCCAGCAGCTTGGCGGGGGGGAATTCACCCCTCCACTTT
CDR3: CASSLAGGNSPLHF

size: NA
J: TRBJ2-1
V: TRBV6-5
D: TRBD1
DNA: TGTGCCAGCAGTTTACTTACCGGGACAGGGCATAATGAGCAGTTCTTC
CDR3: CASSLLTGTGHNEQFF

size: few
J: TRBJ1-6
V: TRBV6-1
D: NA
DNA: TGTGCCAGCAGTGGTGGACAGTGGGGGCGGCCCCTCCACTTT
CDR3: CASSGGQWGRPLHF

size: NA
J: TRBJ1-2
V: TRBV6-5
D: TRBD1
DNA: TGTGCCAGCAGTTATCGGGACAGGGGGAACTATGGCTACACCTTC
CDR3: CASSYRDRGNYGYTF

size: NA
J: TRBJ1-1
V: TRBV25-1
D: NA
DNA: TGTGCCAGCAGTGGGTGGCCGAACACTGAAGCTTTCTTT
CDR3: CASSGWPNTEAFF

size: few
J: TRBJ1-4
V: TRBV18
D: TRBD1
DNA: TGTGCCAGCTCAACAGGGGCAACTAATGAAAAACTGTTTTTT
CDR3: CASSTGATNEKLFF

size: few
J: TRBJ1-2
V: TRBV30
D: NA
DNA: TGTGCCTGGAGTAACAGGTTCTATGGCTACACCTTC
CDR3: CAWSNRFYGYTF

size: few
J: TRBJ2-7
V: TRBV11-2
D: TRBD2
DNA: TGTGCCAGCAGCAGAGGGAGGGGCTCCTACGAGCAGTACTTC
CDR3: CASSRGRGSYEQYF

size: NA
J: TRBJ2-7
V: TRBV10-3
D: TRBD1
DNA: TGTGCCATCAGAGAAGCAGGGGGCGGATACGAGCAGTACTTC
CDR3: CAIREAGGGYEQYF

size: NA
J: TRBJ2-7
V: TRBV23-1
D: TRBD2
DNA: TGCGCCCCCCAGGTACTAGCGGGGGCCACCTACGAGCAGTACTTC
CDR3: CAPQVLAGATYEQYF

size: few
J: TRBJ1-1
V: TRBV6-1
D: NA
DNA: TGTGCCAGCACCCTAGTGTTGGGCACTGAAGCTTTCTTT
CDR3: CASTLVLGTEAFF

size: NA
J: TRBJ2-2
V: TRBV5-1
D: TRBD2
DNA: TGCGCCAGCAGGTGGGGGACTAGCGGGATTAACACCGGGGAGCTGTTTTTT
CDR3: CASRWGTSGINTGELFF

size: NA
J: TRBJ1-1
V: TRBV7-9
D: TRBD1
DNA: TGTGCCAGCAGCCAGACGGGGACAGGGGCGAAAGCTTTCTTT
CDR3: CASSQTGTGAKAFF

size: NA
J: TRBJ2-1
V: TRBV5-1
D: NA
DNA: TGCGCCAGCAGCTTGCGGGACAATGAGCAGTTCTTC
CDR3: CASSLRDNEQFF

size: few
J: TRBJ2-7
V: TRBV7-9
D: NA
DNA: TGTGCCAGCAGCTCGGTCTCCTACGAGCAGTACTTC
CDR3: CASSSVSYEQYF

size: NA
J: TRBJ1-1
V: TRBV29-1
D: NA
DNA: TGCAGCGTTTCTGAGGGATTGGATTTCTTT
CDR3: CSVSEGLDFF

size: few
J: TRBJ1-2
V: TRBV30
D: NA
DNA: TGTGCCTGGAGTGTAATGGGTCCGCTCGGTCGGGCCTTC
CDR3: CAWSVMGPLGRAF

size: NA
J: TRBJ2-3
V: TRBV5-1
D: TRBD2
DNA: TGCGCCAGCAGCTTGAAACGGGGGGGCGGCACAGATACGCAGTATTTT
CDR3: CASSLKRGGGTDTQYF

size: NA
J: TRBJ1-2
V: TRBV4-2
D: NA
DNA: TGTGCCAGCAGCCAAGGTACCGCCCTGGGCGGCTACACCTTC
CDR3: CASSQGTALGGYTF

size: NA
J: TRBJ2-4
V: TRBV5-4
D: NA
DNA: TGTGCCAGCAGCACTCCGGGGAGAAGCATTCAGTACTTC
CDR3: CASSTPGRSIQYF